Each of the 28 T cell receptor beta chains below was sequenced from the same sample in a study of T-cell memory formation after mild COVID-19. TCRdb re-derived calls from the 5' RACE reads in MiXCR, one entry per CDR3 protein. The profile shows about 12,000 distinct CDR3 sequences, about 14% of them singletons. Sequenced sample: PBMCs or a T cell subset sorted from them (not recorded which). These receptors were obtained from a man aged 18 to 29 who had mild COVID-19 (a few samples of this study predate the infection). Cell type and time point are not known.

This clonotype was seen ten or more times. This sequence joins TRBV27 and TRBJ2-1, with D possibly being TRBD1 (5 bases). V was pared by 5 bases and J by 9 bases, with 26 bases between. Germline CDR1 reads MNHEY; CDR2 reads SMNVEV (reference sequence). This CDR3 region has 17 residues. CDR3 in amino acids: CASSPRTFPLLISEQFF. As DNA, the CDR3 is TGTGCCAGCAGTCCTCGGACATTCCCGCTCCTAATCTCTGAGCAGTTCTTC.

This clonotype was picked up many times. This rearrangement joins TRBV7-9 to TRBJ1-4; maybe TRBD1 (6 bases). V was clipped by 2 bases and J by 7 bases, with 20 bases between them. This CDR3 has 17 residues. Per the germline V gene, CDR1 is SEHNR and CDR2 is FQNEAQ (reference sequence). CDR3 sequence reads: CASSLNPTGYDSEKLFF. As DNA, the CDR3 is TGTGCCAGCAGCTTAAACCCTACAGGGTATGACAGTGAAAAACTGTTTTTT. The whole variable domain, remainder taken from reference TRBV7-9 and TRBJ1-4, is DTGVSQNPRHKITKRGQNVTFRCDPISEHNRLYWYRQTLGQGPEFLTYFQNEAQLEKSRLLSDRFSAERPKGSFSTLEIQRTEQGDSAMYLCASSLNPTGYDSEKLFFGSGTQLSVL.

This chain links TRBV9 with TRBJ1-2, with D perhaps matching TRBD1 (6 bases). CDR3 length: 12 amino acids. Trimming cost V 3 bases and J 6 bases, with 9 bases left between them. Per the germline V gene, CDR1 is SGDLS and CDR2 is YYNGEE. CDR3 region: CASSAGQHGYTF. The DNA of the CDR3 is TGTGCCAGCAGCGCGGGACAACATGGCTACACCTTC. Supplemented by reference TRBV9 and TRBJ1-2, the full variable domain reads DSGVTQTPKHLITATGQRVTLRCSPRSGDLSVYWYQQSLDQGLQFLIQYYNGEERAKGNILERFSAQQFPDLHSELNLSSLELGDSALYFCASSAGQHGYTFGSGTRLTVV.

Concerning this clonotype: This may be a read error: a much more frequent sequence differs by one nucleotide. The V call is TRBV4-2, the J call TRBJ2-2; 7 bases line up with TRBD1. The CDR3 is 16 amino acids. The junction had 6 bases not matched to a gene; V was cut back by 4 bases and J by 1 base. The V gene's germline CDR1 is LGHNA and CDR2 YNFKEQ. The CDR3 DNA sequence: TGTGCCAGCAGCCCCAAACAGGGGCAGAACACCGGGGAGCTGTTTTTT. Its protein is CASSPKQGQNTGELFF.

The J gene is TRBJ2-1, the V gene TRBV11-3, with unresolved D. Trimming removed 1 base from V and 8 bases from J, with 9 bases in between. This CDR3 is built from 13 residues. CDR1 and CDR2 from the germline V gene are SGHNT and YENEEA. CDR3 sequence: CASSLVVGDEQFF. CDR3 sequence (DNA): TGTGCCAGCAGCTTAGTAGTGGGCGATGAGCAGTTCTTC.

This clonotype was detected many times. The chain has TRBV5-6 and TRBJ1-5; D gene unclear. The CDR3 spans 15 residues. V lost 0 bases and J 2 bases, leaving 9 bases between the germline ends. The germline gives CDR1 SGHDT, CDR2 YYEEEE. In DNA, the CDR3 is TGTGCCAGCAGCTTGGGTTCAGGCGGCAATCAGCCCCAGCATTTT. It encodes CASSLGSGGNQPQHF.

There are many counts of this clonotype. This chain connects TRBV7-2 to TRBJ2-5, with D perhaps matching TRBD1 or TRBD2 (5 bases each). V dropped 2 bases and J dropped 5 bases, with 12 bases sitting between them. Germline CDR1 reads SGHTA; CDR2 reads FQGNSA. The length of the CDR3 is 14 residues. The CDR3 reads CASSLQRGQETQYF. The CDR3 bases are TGTGCCAGCAGCTTACAACGGGGCCAGGAGACCCAGTACTTC.

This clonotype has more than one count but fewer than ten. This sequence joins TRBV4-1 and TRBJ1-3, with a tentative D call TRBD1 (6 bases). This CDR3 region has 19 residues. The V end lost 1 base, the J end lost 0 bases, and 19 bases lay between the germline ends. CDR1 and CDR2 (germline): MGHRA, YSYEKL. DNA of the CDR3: TGCGCCAGCAGCCAAGTGGACAGCAGGCCGCCATTCTCTGGAAACACCATATATTTT. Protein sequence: CASSQVDSRPPFSGNTIYF.

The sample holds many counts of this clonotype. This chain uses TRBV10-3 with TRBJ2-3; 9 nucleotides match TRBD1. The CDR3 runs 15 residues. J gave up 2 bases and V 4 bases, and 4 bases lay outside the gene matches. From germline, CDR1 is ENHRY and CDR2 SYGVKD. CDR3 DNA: TGTGCCATCAGTGGGGGGACAGGGACCACAGATACGCAGTATTTT. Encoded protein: CAISGGTGTTDTQYF.

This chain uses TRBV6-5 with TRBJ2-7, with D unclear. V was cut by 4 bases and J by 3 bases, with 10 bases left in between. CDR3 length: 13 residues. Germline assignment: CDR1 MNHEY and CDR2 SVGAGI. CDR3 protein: CASSSRSNYEQYF. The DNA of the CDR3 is TGTGCCAGCAGTTCCAGGAGTAACTACGAGCAGTACTTC.

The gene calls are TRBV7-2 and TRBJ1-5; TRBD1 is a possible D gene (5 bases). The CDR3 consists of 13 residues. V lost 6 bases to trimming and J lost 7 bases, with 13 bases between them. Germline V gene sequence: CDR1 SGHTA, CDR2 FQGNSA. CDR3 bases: TGTGCCAGCAGTCGAGGGGTGTTGCAGCCCCAGCATTTT. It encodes CASSRGVLQPQHF.

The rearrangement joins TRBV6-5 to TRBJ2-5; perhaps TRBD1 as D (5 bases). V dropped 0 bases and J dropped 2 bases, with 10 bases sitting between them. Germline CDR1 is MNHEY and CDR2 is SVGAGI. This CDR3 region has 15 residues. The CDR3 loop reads CASSYSGAVQETQYF. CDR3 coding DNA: TGTGCCAGCAGTTACTCAGGGGCCGTTCAAGAGACCCAGTACTTC.

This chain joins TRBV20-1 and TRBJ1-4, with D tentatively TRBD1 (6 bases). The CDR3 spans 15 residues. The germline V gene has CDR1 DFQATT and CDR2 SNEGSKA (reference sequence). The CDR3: CSVRQGTIFTEKLFF. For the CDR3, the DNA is TGCAGCGTCCGGCAGGGGACGATATTTACTGAAAAACTGTTTTTT.

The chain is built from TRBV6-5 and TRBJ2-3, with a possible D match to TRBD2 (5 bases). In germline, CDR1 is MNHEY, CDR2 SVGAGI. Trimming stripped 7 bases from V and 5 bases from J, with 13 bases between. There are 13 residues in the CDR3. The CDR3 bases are TGTGCCAGCACCGGAAGCGGAGGAGATACGCAGTATTTT. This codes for CASTGSGGDTQYF.

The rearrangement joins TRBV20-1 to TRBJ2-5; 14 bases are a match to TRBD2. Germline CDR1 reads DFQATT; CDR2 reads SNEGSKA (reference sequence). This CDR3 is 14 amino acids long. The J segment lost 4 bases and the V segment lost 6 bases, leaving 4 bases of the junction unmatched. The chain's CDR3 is CSARTSGGRETQYF. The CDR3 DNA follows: TGCAGTGCGCGGACTAGCGGGGGGCGAGAGACCCAGTACTTC.

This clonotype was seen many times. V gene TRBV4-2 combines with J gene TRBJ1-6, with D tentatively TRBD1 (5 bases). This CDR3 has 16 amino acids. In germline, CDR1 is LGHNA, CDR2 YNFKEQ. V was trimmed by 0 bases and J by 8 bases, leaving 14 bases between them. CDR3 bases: TGTGCCAGCAGCCAAGAGTGGGACGGGAAGGATTCACCCCTCCACTTT. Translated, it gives CASSQEWDGKDSPLHF.

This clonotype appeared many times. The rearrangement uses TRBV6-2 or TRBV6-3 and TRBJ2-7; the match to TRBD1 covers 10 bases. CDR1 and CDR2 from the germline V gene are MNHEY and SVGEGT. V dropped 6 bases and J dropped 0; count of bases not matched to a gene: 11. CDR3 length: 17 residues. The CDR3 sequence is CASSPPGQGFSSYEQYF. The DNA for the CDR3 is TGTGCCAGCAGCCCCCCGGGACAGGGGTTTTCCTCCTACGAGCAGTACTTC.

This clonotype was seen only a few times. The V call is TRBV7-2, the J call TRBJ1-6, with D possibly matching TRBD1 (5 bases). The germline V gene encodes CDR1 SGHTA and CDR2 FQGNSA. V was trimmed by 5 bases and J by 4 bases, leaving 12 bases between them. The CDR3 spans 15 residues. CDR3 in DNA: TGTGCCAGCAGCCCGTCCGGGACGTATAATTCACCCCTCCACTTT. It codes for CASSPSGTYNSPLHF. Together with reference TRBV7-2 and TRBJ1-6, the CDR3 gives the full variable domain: GAGVSQSPSNKVTEKGKDVELRCDPISGHTALYWYRQSLGQGLEFLIYFQGNSAPDKSGLPSDRFSAERTGGSVSTLTIQRTQQEDSAVYLCASSPSGTYNSPLHFGNGTRLTVT.

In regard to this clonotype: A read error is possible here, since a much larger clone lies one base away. The CDR3 loop is CASSSGGGPHDEQFF. The CDR3 nucleotides read TGTGCCAGCAGTTCGGGCGGGGGCCCTCACGATGAGCAGTTCTTC. V gene TRBV27 combines with J gene TRBJ2-1; D is possibly TRBD2 (7 bases). Trimming left V 4 bases short and J 8 bases short, with 18 bases between. This CDR3 region has 15 residues. Germline loops: CDR1 MNHEY, CDR2 SMNVEV (reference sequence).

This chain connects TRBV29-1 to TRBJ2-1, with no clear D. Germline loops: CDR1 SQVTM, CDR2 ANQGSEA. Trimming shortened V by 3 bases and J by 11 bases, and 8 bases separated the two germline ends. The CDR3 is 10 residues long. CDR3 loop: CSVDTVQQFF. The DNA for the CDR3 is TGCAGCGTTGATACAGTACAGCAGTTCTTC.

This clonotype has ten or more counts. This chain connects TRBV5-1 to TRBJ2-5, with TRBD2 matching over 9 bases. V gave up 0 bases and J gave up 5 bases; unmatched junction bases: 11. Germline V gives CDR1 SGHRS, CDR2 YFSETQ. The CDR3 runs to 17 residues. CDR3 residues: CASSLGLAGPGWETQYF. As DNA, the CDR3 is TGCGCCAGCAGCTTGGGGCTAGCGGGGCCAGGATGGGAGACCCAGTACTTC. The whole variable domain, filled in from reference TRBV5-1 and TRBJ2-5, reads KAGVTQTPRYLIKTRGQQVTLSCSPISGHRSVSWYQQTPGQGLQFLFEYFSETQRNKGNFPGRFSGRQFSNSRSEMNVSTLELGDSALYLCASSLGLAGPGWETQYFGPGTRLLVL.

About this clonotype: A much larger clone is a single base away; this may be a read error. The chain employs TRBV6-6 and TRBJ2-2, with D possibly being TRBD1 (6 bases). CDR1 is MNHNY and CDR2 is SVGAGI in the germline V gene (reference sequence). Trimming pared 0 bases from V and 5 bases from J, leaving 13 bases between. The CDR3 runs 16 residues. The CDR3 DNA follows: TGTGCCAGCAGTTACTCTGTACAGGGCGGGACCGGGGAGCTGTTTTTT. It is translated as CASSYSVQGGTGELFF.

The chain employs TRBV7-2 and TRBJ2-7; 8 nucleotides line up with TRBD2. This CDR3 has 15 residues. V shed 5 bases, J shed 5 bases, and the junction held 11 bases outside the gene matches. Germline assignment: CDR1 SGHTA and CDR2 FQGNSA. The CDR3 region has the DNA TGTGCCAGCAGCATTAGCGGGATCTCGGCCCACGAGCAGTACTTC. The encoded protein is CASSISGISAHEQYF.

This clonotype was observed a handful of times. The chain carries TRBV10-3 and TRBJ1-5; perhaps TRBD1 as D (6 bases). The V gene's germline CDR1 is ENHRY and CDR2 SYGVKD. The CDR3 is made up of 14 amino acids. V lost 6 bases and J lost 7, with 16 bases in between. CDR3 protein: CAIRGDTGYQPQHF. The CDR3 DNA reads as TGTGCCATCAGGGGTGATACAGGGTACCAGCCCCAGCATTTT.

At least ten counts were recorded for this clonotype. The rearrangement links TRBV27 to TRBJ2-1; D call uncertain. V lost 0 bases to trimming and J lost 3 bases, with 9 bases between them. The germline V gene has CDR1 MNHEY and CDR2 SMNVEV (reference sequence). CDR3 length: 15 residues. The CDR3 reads CASSLSQDLYNEQFF. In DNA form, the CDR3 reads TGTGCCAGCAGTTTATCTCAGGACCTCTACAATGAGCAGTTCTTC.

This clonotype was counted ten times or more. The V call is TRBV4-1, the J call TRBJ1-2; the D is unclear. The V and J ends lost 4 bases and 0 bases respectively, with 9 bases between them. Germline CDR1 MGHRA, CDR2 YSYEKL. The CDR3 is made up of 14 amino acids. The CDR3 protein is CASSLRTTNYGYTF. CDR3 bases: TGCGCCAGCAGCCTAAGGACGACTAACTATGGCTACACCTTC.

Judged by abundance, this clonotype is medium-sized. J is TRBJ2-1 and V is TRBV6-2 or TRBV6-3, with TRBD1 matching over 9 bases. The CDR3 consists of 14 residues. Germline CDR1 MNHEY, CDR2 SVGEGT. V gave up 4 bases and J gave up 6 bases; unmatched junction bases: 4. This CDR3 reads CASSSGTGINEQFF. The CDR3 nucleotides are TGTGCCAGCAGTTCCGGGACAGGGATCAATGAGCAGTTCTTC.

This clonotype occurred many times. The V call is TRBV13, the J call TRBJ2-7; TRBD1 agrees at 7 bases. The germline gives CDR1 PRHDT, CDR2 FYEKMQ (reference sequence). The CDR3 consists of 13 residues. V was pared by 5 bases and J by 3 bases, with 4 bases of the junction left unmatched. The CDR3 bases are TGTGCCAGCAGCAGGGGGACAGACTACGAGCAGTACGTC. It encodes CASSRGTDYEQYV.